This T cell receptor beta chain derives from a study of T cells in Graves' hyperthyroidism and ophthalmopathy. General study results and limits: The model's output predicted ophthalmopathy at a median of 6.5 months prior to onset. Using 13 V-J features, a model discriminated ophthalmopathy from stable hyperthyroidism. Expanded thyroid clonotypes (above 0.001) were mostly also found in blood.

It was uncontrolled infection, other autoimmune disease, pregnancy or lactation that excluded patients. V was trimmed by 2 bases and J by 4 bases, leaving 11 bases between them. The germline gives CDR1 KGHDR, CDR2 SFDVKD. The CDR3 has 14 amino acids. Researchers amplified the TCR beta CDR3 regions from RNA transcripts. When the TCR CDR3 underwent first-round RT-PCR, the HTBI primer set was used. TCRdb reprocessed the multiplex PCR reads with MiXCR, giving one entry per CDR3 protein. The sample includes approximately 410,000 distinct CDR3 sequences, roughly 14% of them seen just once. A note on this clonotype: The antigen remains unidentified. A read error may explain this, as a much larger clone is one base away.

This receptor was identified in a man between 18 and 29 years old with Graves' ophthalmopathy. The sample was blood. The rearrangement joins TRBV24-1 to TRBJ2-7; tentative D call: TRBD1 (5 bases). The CDR3 DNA is TGTGCCACCAGTGATTACAGGCTTCCTTACGAGCAGTACTTC. Its protein product is CATSDYRLPYEQYF.